This TCR beta chain is drawn from a study of breast tumors, draining lymph nodes, adjacent tissues. Study findings and constraints: That most tumor T cells come from lymph nodes remained unproven.

TCRdb re-called the multiplex PCR reads with MiXCR, one entry per CDR3 protein. The sample consists of about 270,000 distinct CDR3 sequences, more than 30% of them appearing once. Samples came from axillary lymph nodes draining the breast cancer. This CDR3 region has 8 residues. In germline, CDR1 is DFQATT, CDR2 SNEGSKA (reference sequence). Worth noting for this clonotype: Its antigen is unknown.

This chain joins TRBV20-1 and TRBJ1-1; D is undetermined. Sequencing was done on a sample of axillary lymph node tissue. This TCR came from a female donor with breast cancer. Some clones in this sample may be carry-over from other donors' samples. The DNA for the CDR3 is TGCCCCTTTACTGAAGCTTTCTTT. This translates into CPFTEAFF.